Each of the 29 T cell receptor beta chains below was sequenced from the same sample in a study of OX40 agonist ivuxolimab in advanced cancers. Library method: the immunoSEQ multiplex PCR assay. In TCRdb, the immuneACCESS table is reduced to in-frame sequences with V and J assigned. These tables do not hold every clone; where another copy was compared, an unresolved V gene accounts for under half, and the others remain unexplained. The sample table holds more than 25,000 clones, of which roughly 80% were seen once. The ten largest account for around 33% of the sample. The starting material was CD4+ or CD8+ T cells sorted from blood, obtained in a trial of the OX40 agonist ivuxolimab. These receptors all stem from an adult with an advanced solid tumor such as melanoma, head and neck, liver or kidney cancer.

A few counts support this clone. The chain is built from TRBV5-1 and TRBJ2-3; 14 nucleotides match TRBD2. J lost 1 base, V lost 2 bases, and 6 bases had no gene match. The germline CDR1 and CDR2 sequences are SGHRS and YFSETQ. The CDR3 length is 18 residues. Written as DNA, the CDR3 is TGCGCCAGCAGCTTCGGACTAGCGGGAGGCTCCGGCACAGATACGCAGTATTTT. Protein product: CASSFGLAGGSGTDTQYF.

The V and J genes are TRBV18 and TRBJ2-7; 10 nucleotides align to TRBD2. CDR3 length: 15 residues. The germline CDR1 and CDR2 sequences are KGHSH and LQKENI. V lost 1 base, J lost 6 bases, and 6 bases stayed unmatched. CDR3 DNA: TGTGCCAGCTCACCACGGAGCGGGAGGGCGTCCGAGCAGTACTTC. Residues: CASSPRSGRASEQYF.

J is TRBJ2-1 and V is TRBV4-2, with 8 bases identical to TRBD2. Germline CDR1 reads LGHNA; CDR2 reads YNFKEQ. The V gene end was trimmed by 0 bases and the J gene end by 10 bases; junction bases not matched to a gene: 11. The length of the CDR3 is 16 residues. CDR3 in amino acids: CASSQDRAGVSDEQFF. In DNA form, the CDR3 reads TGTGCCAGCAGCCAAGATCGAGCGGGGGTGTCGGACGAGCAGTTCTTC.

This clone is labeled as medium-sized. This chain's CDR3 is CASSLTPGQGRTEAFF. Written as DNA, the CDR3 is TGCGCCAGCAGCTTGACTCCGGGACAGGGTCGTACTGAAGCTTTCTTT. The chain links TRBV5-1 to TRBJ1-1; 9 bases map to TRBD1. The CDR3 is 16 amino acids. V lost 1 base and J lost 5; bases outside the gene matches: 9. Looked up from germline, CDR1 is SGHRS and CDR2 is YFSETQ. The full variable domain, with the rest looked up from reference TRBV5-1 and TRBJ1-1, is KAGVTQTPRYLIKTRGQQVTLSCSPISGHRSVSWYQQTPGQGLQFLFEYFSETQRNKGNFPGRFSGRQFSNSRSEMNVSTLELGDSALYLCASSLTPGQGRTEAFFGQGTRLTVV.

This chain uses TRBV4-1 with TRBJ2-4; tentatively, D is TRBD1 (6 bases). The CDR3 has 18 amino acids. Germline V CDR1 and CDR2: MGHRA, YSYEKL. V lost 1 base and J lost 1, with 17 bases in between. CDR3 region: CASSQVFRQGIAKNIQYF. The CDR3, as DNA: TGCGCCAGCAGCCAAGTTTTTAGGCAGGGGATTGCCAAAAACATTCAGTACTTC.

J is TRBJ2-3 and V is TRBV27; 10 positions match TRBD2. The germline gives CDR1 MNHEY, CDR2 SMNVEV (reference sequence). Germline trimming cut 5 bases from V and 3 bases from J; bases unmatched to any gene: 5. The CDR3 spans 15 residues. The CDR3 loop reads CASSDLAGGTDTQYF. The CDR3 nucleotides are TGTGCCAGCAGTGATTTAGCGGGAGGAACAGATACGCAGTATTTT.

The J gene is TRBJ1-5, the V gene TRBV7-8; no reliable D call. Between the trimmed V and J ends, which lost 0 bases and 3 bases, there was a span of 6 bases. The CDR3 contains 14 residues. Germline V gene lookup returns CDR1 SGHVS and CDR2 FQNEAQ. The CDR3 DNA is TGTGCCAGCAGCTTAGCACATTACAATCAGCCCCAGCATTTT. It yields the protein CASSLAHYNQPQHF.

This clone turned up a few times. This chain links TRBV5-1 with TRBJ2-3, with D maybe TRBD2 (6 bases). Germline V gene lookup returns CDR1 SGHRS and CDR2 YFSETQ. V was clipped by 5 bases and J by 0 bases, with 10 bases between them. This CDR3 comprises 14 residues. Here the CDR3 reads CASSIAASTDTQYF. The CDR3 DNA is TGCGCCAGCAGTATAGCGGCAAGCACAGATACGCAGTATTTT. The whole variable domain, remainder taken from reference TRBV5-1 and TRBJ2-3, is KAGVTQTPRYLIKTRGQQVTLSCSPISGHRSVSWYQQTPGQGLQFLFEYFSETQRNKGNFPGRFSGRQFSNSRSEMNVSTLELGDSALYLCASSIAASTDTQYFGPGTRLTVL.

The chain recombines TRBV4-1 with TRBJ2-7, with D tentatively TRBD2 (6 bases). The CDR3 extends over 14 amino acids. Germline values: CDR1 MGHRA, CDR2 YSYEKL. V shed 1 base and J shed 2 bases, with 9 bases lying between them. In DNA, the CDR3 is TGCGCCAGCAGCCAAGTATGGGGGGCCTACGAGCAGTACTTC. Its protein is CASSQVWGAYEQYF.

The chain is built from TRBV6-1 and TRBJ2-1; D is perhaps TRBD1 or TRBD2 (5 bases each). The CDR3 covers 14 residues. With 6 bases removed from V and 4 bases from J, the gap between germline ends came to 13 bases. Per the germline V gene, CDR1 is MNHNS and CDR2 is SASEGT. CDR3 amino acids: CASRGWDGYNEQFF. The CDR3 nucleotides are TGTGCCAGCAGAGGCTGGGACGGATACAATGAGCAGTTCTTC.

In its sample, this clone ranks as large. This rearrangement joins TRBV25-1 to TRBJ2-3; D might be TRBD2 (6 bases). The CDR3 sequence is 11 residues long. V was cut by 8 bases and J by 6 bases, with 9 bases left in between. CDR1 and CDR2 from the germline V gene are MGHDK and SYGVNS. CDR3 DNA: TGTGCCAGCGCCCGGGGGGATACGCAGTATTTT. It translates to CASARGDTQYF.

The rearrangement uses TRBV6-5 and TRBJ2-5, with TRBD2 matching 7 bases. The CDR3 covers 13 residues. The V gene end was trimmed by 5 bases and the J gene end by 4 bases; junction bases not matched to a gene: 4. CDR1 is MNHEY and CDR2 is SVGAGI in the germline V gene. CDR3 protein: CASSLGEGETQYF. The CDR3 nucleotides are TGTGCCAGCAGTCTGGGGGAGGGAGAGACCCAGTACTTC.

DNA for the CDR3: TGTGCCAGCAGTGAGGTGTTCACAACTAGCACAGATACGCAGTATTTT. This translates into CASSEVFTTSTDTQYF. The chain uses TRBV2 and TRBJ2-3, with D unclear. Germline V gives CDR1 SNHLY, CDR2 FYNNEI. The CDR3 is made up of 16 amino acids. V dropped 3 bases and J dropped 0 bases, with 13 bases sitting between them.

The CDR3 nucleotides are TGTGCCAGCAGTCCCCGTTTTTCAGCCTACGAGCAGTACTTC. Protein product: CASSPRFSAYEQYF. The chain recombines TRBV28 with TRBJ2-7; the D is unclear. This CDR3 spans 14 amino acids. The V and J ends lost 5 bases and 2 bases respectively, with 13 bases between them. Germline V gives CDR1 MDHEN, CDR2 SYDVKM.

The chain uses TRBV13 and TRBJ2-5; tentatively, D is TRBD1 (6 bases). CDR1 is PRHDT, CDR2 FYEKMQ, per germline (reference sequence). The CDR3 contains 13 residues. V gave up 6 bases and J gave up 1 base, with 9 bases separating them. The CDR3, as DNA: TGTGCCAGCAGACAGGGCCTCCAAGAGACCCAGTACTTC. Its translation is CASRQGLQETQYF.

The chain links TRBV4-1 to TRBJ2-3; 9 bases match TRBD2. The germline V gene encodes CDR1 MGHRA and CDR2 YSYEKL. Unmatched junction bases numbered 2, after V lost 1 base and J lost 0 bases. CDR3 length: 16 residues. The CDR3 region is CASSQGLAASTDTQYF. CDR3 nucleotide sequence: TGCGCCAGCAGCCAAGGACTAGCGGCTAGCACAGATACGCAGTATTTT.

This clone occurred once. This CDR3 reads CAIRAQDTYEQYF. The CDR3 DNA reads as TGTGCCATCAGGGCACAGGATACCTACGAGCAGTACTTC. The rearrangement uses TRBV10-3 and TRBJ2-7; TRBD1 might be the D (5 bases). From germline, CDR1 is ENHRY and CDR2 SYGVKD. Between the trimmed V and J ends, which lost 6 bases and 2 bases, there was a span of 11 bases. The CDR3 totals 13 residues.

CDR3 DNA: TGTGCCTGGAGTGCCACCTGGAGGGGCGCGGGATACGAGCAGTACTTC. Amino acids: CAWSATWRGAGYEQYF. The chain is built from TRBV30 and TRBJ2-7; D possibly corresponds to TRBD2 (6 bases). The CDR3 consists of 16 residues. Trimming removed 1 base from V and 4 bases from J, with 20 bases in between. In germline, CDR1 is GTSNPN, CDR2 SVGIG (reference sequence).

This sequence joins TRBV27 and TRBJ2-7; 7 bases are a match to TRBD2. V shed 0 bases, J shed 2 bases, and the junction held 4 bases outside the gene matches. Germline V lookup: CDR1 MNHEY, CDR2 SMNVEV (reference sequence). The CDR3 runs 15 residues. This chain's CDR3 is CASSLSLAATYEQYF. CDR3 nucleotide sequence: TGTGCCAGCAGTTTATCGCTAGCGGCTACCTACGAGCAGTACTTC.

The CDR3 reads CASTPLGGTEAFF. The CDR3 region has the DNA TGTGCCAGCACCCCCTTGGGGGGCACTGAAGCTTTCTTT. The chain carries TRBV28 and TRBJ1-1; D possibly corresponds to TRBD1 (5 bases). Germline assignment: CDR1 MDHEN and CDR2 SYDVKM. V was cut by 7 bases and J by 4 bases, with 13 bases left in between. This CDR3 has 13 residues.

The CDR3 DNA sequence: TGTGCCAGCAGCACCCACGCAGATGATACGCAGTATTTT. Protein sequence: CASSTHADDTQYF. V gene TRBV9 combines with J gene TRBJ2-3; unclear D gene. With 4 bases removed from V and 6 bases from J, the gap between germline ends came to 12 bases. CDR3 size: 13 residues. CDR1 is SGDLS, CDR2 YYNGEE, per germline.

The rearrangement joins TRBV6-1 to TRBJ2-1; D unclear. Germline CDR1 and CDR2: MNHNS and SASEGT. Trimming pared 7 bases from V and 6 bases from J, leaving 10 bases between. CDR3 length: 12 amino acids. DNA for the CDR3: TGTGCCAGCAACCAGGCAGTCAATGAGCAGTTCTTC. Residues: CASNQAVNEQFF.

This chain uses TRBV30 with TRBJ2-3, with D possibly being TRBD1 (6 bases). This CDR3 contains 15 residues. Germline lookup yields CDR1 GTSNPN and CDR2 SVGIG (reference sequence). V lost 2 bases and J 4 bases, leaving 16 bases between the germline ends. CDR3 protein: CAWSIASGVADTQYF. The CDR3 nucleotides read TGTGCCTGGAGTATCGCGTCAGGGGTGGCAGATACGCAGTATTTT.

V is TRBV15 and J is TRBJ2-6; D remains unclear. Germline V lookup: CDR1 LNHNV, CDR2 YYDKDF (reference sequence). The CDR3 totals 15 residues. Trimming took off 1 base at V and 0 bases at J, with 4 bases between the two ends. The CDR3 sequence: CATSRGRSGANVLTF. The DNA for the CDR3 is TGTGCCACCAGCAGAGGGCGCTCTGGGGCCAACGTCCTGACTTTC.

The chain employs TRBV9 and TRBJ2-1; TRBD1 or TRBD2 may be the D gene (5 bases each). Germline V gene lookup returns CDR1 SGDLS and CDR2 YYNGEE. V dropped 3 bases and J dropped 11 bases, with 12 bases sitting between them. CDR3 length: 12 amino acids. In DNA form, the CDR3 reads TGTGCCAGCAGCGAAGATAGGGGACAGCAGTTCTTC. As protein: CASSEDRGQQFF.

The chain couples TRBV28 to TRBJ2-7; tentatively, D is TRBD1 (6 bases). Between the trimmed V and J ends, which lost 5 bases and 3 bases, there was a span of 17 bases. CDR3 length equals 15 residues. CDR1 is MDHEN, CDR2 SYDVKM, per germline. CDR3 residues: CASSTHRDGGYEQYF. The CDR3 DNA follows: TGTGCCAGCAGTACACACAGGGATGGGGGCTACGAGCAGTACTTC.

This clone has ten or more counts. The rearrangement joins TRBV9 to TRBJ2-7; no definite D call. With 4 bases removed from V and 6 bases from J, the gap between germline ends came to 11 bases. The germline V gene has CDR1 SGDLS and CDR2 YYNGEE. This CDR3 is built from 12 residues. The CDR3 spells CASSPGFREQYF. In nucleotides, the CDR3 is TGTGCCAGCAGCCCCGGGTTTCGCGAGCAGTACTTC.

The chain joins TRBV10-1 to TRBJ2-7; TRBD2 aligns across 13 bases. Germline V gives CDR1 WNHNN, CDR2 SYGVQD (reference sequence). V lost 2 bases and J lost 5; bases outside the gene matches: 0. CDR3 size: 14 residues. The CDR3 region is CASSEGTSGDEQYF. The CDR3 DNA sequence: TGCGCCAGCAGTGAGGGGACTAGCGGGGACGAGCAGTACTTC.

The rearrangement links TRBV27 to TRBJ2-7; maybe TRBD1 (6 bases). The CDR3 sequence is 15 residues long. CDR1 and CDR2 (germline): MNHEY, SMNVEV (reference sequence). The V and J ends lost 3 bases and 3 bases respectively, with 15 bases between them. The CDR3 spells CASSLGALGDYEQYF. In DNA form, the CDR3 reads TGTGCCAGCAGTTTGGGGGCGTTAGGGGACTACGAGCAGTACTTC.